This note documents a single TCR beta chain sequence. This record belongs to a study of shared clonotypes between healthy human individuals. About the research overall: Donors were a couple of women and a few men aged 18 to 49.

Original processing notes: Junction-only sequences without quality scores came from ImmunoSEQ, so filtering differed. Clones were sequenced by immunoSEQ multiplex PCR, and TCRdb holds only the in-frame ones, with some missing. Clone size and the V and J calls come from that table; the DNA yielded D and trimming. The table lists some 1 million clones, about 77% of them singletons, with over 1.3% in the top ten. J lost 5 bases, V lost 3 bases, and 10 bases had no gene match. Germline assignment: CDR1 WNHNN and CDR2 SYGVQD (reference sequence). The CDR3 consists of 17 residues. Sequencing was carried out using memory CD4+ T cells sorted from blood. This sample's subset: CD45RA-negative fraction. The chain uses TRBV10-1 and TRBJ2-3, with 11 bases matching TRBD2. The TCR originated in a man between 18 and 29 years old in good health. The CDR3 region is CASSDGGSGRARDTQYF. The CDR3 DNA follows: TGCGCCAGCAGTGATGGTGGTAGCGGGAGGGCCAGAGATACGCAGTATTTT.